This TCR beta chain is from a study of shared clonotypes between healthy human individuals. Repertoires were generated with immunoSEQ multiplex PCR, while TCRdb's copy carries only in-frame clones and drops some. The sample records fewer than 1.4 million clones, roughly 74% being singletons. The V and J ends lost 0 bases and 0 bases respectively, with 15 bases between them. CDR1 and CDR2 from the germline V gene are SGHTA and FQGNSA. This CDR3 comprises 17 residues. The investigators split CD4+ cells into a CD45RA+ naive subset and a CD45RA-negative memory subset. This receptor was identified in a man between 18 and 35 years old in good health. Some clones in this sample may be carry-over from other donors' samples. Sequenced material: memory CD4+ T cells from PBMCs. The subset: CD45RA-negative fraction. The chain links TRBV7-2 to TRBJ2-7, with D unclear. The CDR3 nucleotides read TGTGCCAGCAGCTTAGCCGGATTTGGCGTTAGCTCCTACGAGCAGTACTTC. As protein: CASSLAGFGVSSYEQYF. Drawing the rest from reference TRBV7-2 and TRBJ2-7, the complete variable domain is GAGVSQSPSNKVTEKGKDVELRCDPISGHTALYWYRQSLGQGLEFLIYFQGNSAPDKSGLPSDRFSAERTGGSVSTLTIQRTQQEDSAVYLCASSLAGFGVSSYEQYFGPGTRLTVT.